The next 26 T cell receptor beta chains were all read from a single sample in a study of cytomegalovirus exposure and HLA in healthy donors. Both 60 Vbeta primers and 13 Jbeta primers went into the PCR. Measured with immunoSEQ multiplex PCR; TCRdb has only the in-frame clones, and not every one. The sample table sets out some 48,000 clones. The material sequenced was PBMCs. Receptors were obtained from a middle-aged woman in good health and CMV-seronegative.

V is TRBV7-3 and J is TRBJ1-1, with 7 positions matching TRBD1. After removal of 6 bases from V and 3 bases from J, the junction contained 4 bases not matched to a gene. The length of the CDR3 is 13 residues. In germline, CDR1 is SGHTA, CDR2 FQGTGA. DNA for the CDR3: TGTGCCAGCAGTTTAGGGGGCGACACTGAAGCTTTCTTT. It codes for CASSLGGDTEAFF. Drawing the rest from reference TRBV7-3 and TRBJ1-1, the complete variable domain is GAGVSQTPSNKVTEKGKYVELRCDPISGHTALYWYRQSLGQGPEFLIYFQGTGAADDSGLPNDRFFAVRPEGSVSTLKIQRTERGDSAVYLCASSLGGDTEAFFGQGTRLTVV.

The chain is built from TRBV4-1 and TRBJ2-7, with 12 bases lining up with TRBD1. This CDR3 region has 13 residues. CDR1 is MGHRA, CDR2 YSYEKL, per germline. Trimming removed 5 bases from V and 6 bases from J; junction bases left unmatched: 2. CDR3 sequence (DNA): TGCGCCAGCAGCGGGACAGGGGGCCGCGAGCAGTACTTC. This encodes CASSGTGGREQYF.

The chain links TRBV6-5 to TRBJ1-3; TRBD1 might be the D (5 bases). Trimming removed 2 bases from V and 8 bases from J, with 10 bases in between. Per germline, CDR1 MNHEY and CDR2 SVGAGI. This CDR3 has 13 residues. In DNA form, the CDR3 reads TGTGCCAGCAGTTACGCCAGGGATCACACCATATATTTT. Translated: CASSYARDHTIYF.

CDR3 nucleotides: TGCAGCGTTGCGACAGGGAGAAATTCACCCCTCCACTTT. Protein: CSVATGRNSPLHF. The genes are TRBV29-1 and TRBJ1-6; 7 bases map to TRBD1. J gave up 7 bases and V 4 bases, and 4 bases lay outside the gene matches. The CDR3 spans 13 residues. Germline values: CDR1 SQVTM, CDR2 ANQGSEA.

This chain connects TRBV5-5 to TRBJ1-2, with TRBD1 identical over 7 bases. Germline lookup yields CDR1 SGHKS and CDR2 YYEKEE (reference sequence). V shed 4 bases, J shed 8 bases, and the junction held 11 bases outside the gene matches. The CDR3 is 14 amino acids. CDR3 region: CASSHDKGARGYTF. The DNA for the CDR3 is TGTGCCAGCAGCCATGACAAGGGGGCTAGGGGCTACACCTTC. Drawing the rest from reference TRBV5-5 and TRBJ1-2, the complete variable domain is DAGVTQSPTHLIKTRGQQVTLRCSPISGHKSVSWYQQVLGQGPQFIFQYYEKEERGRGNFPDRFSARQFPNYSSELNVNALLLGDSALYLCASSHDKGARGYTFGSGTRLTVV.

This chain joins TRBV7-9 and TRBJ1-1, with D perhaps matching TRBD1 (6 bases). Germline V gene data show CDR1 as SEHNR and CDR2 as FQNEAQ (reference sequence). Trimming shortened V by 0 bases and J by 10 bases, and 12 bases separated the two germline ends. There are 13 residues in the CDR3. In DNA form, the CDR3 reads TGTGCCAGCAGCTTAGCTGGGAGGGGGAGAGCTTTCTTT. It codes for CASSLAGRGRAFF.

This chain joins TRBV4-1 and TRBJ2-4; 7 bases are shared with TRBD1. V gave up 3 bases and J gave up 0 bases; unmatched junction bases: 11. CDR1 is MGHRA, CDR2 YSYEKL, per germline. The CDR3 totals 18 residues. CDR3 amino acids: CASSQAGTETLAKNIQYF. The CDR3 DNA is TGCGCCAGCAGCCAGGCCGGGACAGAAACTCTAGCCAAAAACATTCAGTACTTC.

In regard to this clone: Mismatch with germline at one junction end may stem from a read error. The chain is built from TRBV5-6 and TRBJ1-6; no clear D gene. This CDR3 spans 13 amino acids. Germline lookup yields CDR1 SGHDT and CDR2 YYEEEE. CDR3 in DNA: TGTGCCAGTAGGAGCTCCGATAATTCACCCCTCCACTTT. Translation gives CASRSSDNSPLHF.

The chain combines TRBV7-6 with TRBJ2-5; 7 bases map to TRBD1. The V segment lost 4 bases and the J segment 5 bases; nucleotides outside the gene matches: 7. Germline V lookup: CDR1 SGHVS, CDR2 FNYEAQ. The CDR3 consists of 14 residues. The CDR3 protein is CASSSRQGGETQYF. The CDR3 bases are TGTGCCAGCAGCTCGCGACAGGGTGGCGAGACCCAGTACTTC.

This chain joins TRBV14 and TRBJ1-2, with 12 positions matching TRBD1. The length of the CDR3 is 15 residues. CDR1 is SGHDN, CDR2 FVKESK, per germline. V lost 2 bases and J lost 8; bases outside the gene matches: 6. CDR3 sequence: CASSQPGQGAQGYTF. CDR3 bases: TGTGCCAGCAGCCAACCGGGACAGGGGGCGCAAGGCTACACCTTC.

J is TRBJ1-1 and V is TRBV6-5; D remains ambiguous. The CDR3 length is 12 residues. The ends were cut back, 8 bases at V and 3 bases at J, with 10 bases in the middle. CDR1 is MNHEY and CDR2 is SVGAGI in the germline V gene. The DNA for the CDR3 is TGTGCCAGCCGAGGACTGGACACTGAAGCTTTCTTT. This codes for CASRGLDTEAFF.

The chain combines TRBV4-3 with TRBJ2-1; maybe TRBD2 (6 bases). The V end was cut by 0 bases, the J end by 8 bases, with 11 bases between. CDR1 is LGHNA and CDR2 is YSLEER in the germline V gene. The CDR3 contains 14 residues. CDR3 coding DNA: TGCGCCAGCAGCCAAGAGCGGGGTTACGATGAGCAGTTCTTC. This gives the protein CASSQERGYDEQFF.

In nucleotides, the CDR3 is TGTGCCAGCTTTGAGAGGGACAGGGGGACAAATCAGCCCCAGCATTTT. It is translated as CASFERDRGTNQPQHF. This rearrangement joins TRBV28 to TRBJ1-5, with 11 positions matching TRBD1. The CDR3 contains 16 residues. In germline, CDR1 is MDHEN, CDR2 SYDVKM. The V and J ends lost 8 bases and 4 bases, in that order; junction bases with no gene match: 10.

This rearrangement joins TRBV4-2 to TRBJ2-7, with TRBD1 identical over 8 bases. This CDR3 region has 16 residues. V shed 3 bases and J 0 bases; nucleotides not matched to a gene: 7. Germline CDR1 LGHNA, CDR2 YNFKEQ. The CDR3 nucleotides are TGTGCCAGCAGCCACCTCTGGACAGGGAGCTCCTACGAGCAGTACTTC. Amino acid sequence: CASSHLWTGSSYEQYF.

V gene TRBV4-3 combines with J gene TRBJ2-7, with D hard to call. CDR1 and CDR2 from the germline V gene are LGHNA and YSLEER. The CDR3 length is 15 residues. With 1 base removed from V and 0 bases from J, the gap between germline ends came to 10 bases. The DNA of the CDR3 is TGCGCCAGCAGCCAAGGGCAGTACAGCTCCTACGAGCAGTACTTC. Translation: CASSQGQYSSYEQYF.

The V and J genes are TRBV7-2 and TRBJ1-1; weak D call: TRBD1 (5 bases). V lost 5 bases and J 0 bases, leaving 13 bases between the germline ends. Germline-derived CDR1 and CDR2 are SGHTA and FQGNSA. CDR3 size: 15 residues. The CDR3 here is CASSGGWGMNTEAFF. The CDR3 DNA is TGTGCCAGCAGCGGGGGGTGGGGTATGAACACTGAAGCTTTCTTT.

The V call is TRBV11-2, the J call TRBJ2-3; 8 bases fit TRBD1. After removal of 6 bases from V and 2 bases from J, the junction contained 13 bases not matched to a gene. Germline-derived CDR1 and CDR2 are SGHAT and FQNNGV. The CDR3 length is 17 residues. This chain's CDR3 is CASRPPRGRPHTDTQYF. The CDR3 nucleotides are TGTGCCAGCAGACCGCCCAGGGGGCGGCCCCACACAGATACGCAGTATTTT.

The chain combines TRBV7-9 with TRBJ2-7; 7 bases are a match to TRBD1. Germline lookup yields CDR1 SEHNR and CDR2 FQNEAQ (reference sequence). V trimming: 5 bases; J trimming: 6 bases; junction bases outside the gene matches: 7. This CDR3 has 13 amino acids. CDR3 loop: CASSDRVIGEQYF. DNA of the CDR3: TGTGCCAGCAGCGACAGGGTTATAGGCGAGCAGTACTTC.

The chain couples TRBV6-1 to TRBJ2-1, with 12 bases identical to TRBD2. The CDR3 sequence is 16 residues long. Trimming at V came to 4 bases and at J to 5 bases, leaving 6 bases not matched to a gene. Germline V lookup: CDR1 MNHNS, CDR2 SASEGT. The CDR3 spells CASSATSGGPDNEQFF. The CDR3 bases are TGTGCCAGCAGTGCGACTAGCGGGGGCCCTGACAATGAGCAGTTCTTC.

This sequence joins TRBV6-1 and TRBJ1-5, with 7 bases identical to TRBD1. V was clipped by 4 bases and J by 1 base; unmatched bases: 10. Germline assignment: CDR1 MNHNS and CDR2 SASEGT. This CDR3 contains 17 residues. CDR3 bases: TGTGCCAGCAGTGCTCAGGGGGTTAGGCTGAGCAATCAGCCCCAGCATTTT. Translating gives CASSAQGVRLSNQPQHF.

The rearrangement links TRBV7-9 to TRBJ1-6; TRBD1 might be the D (6 bases). Germline-derived CDR1 and CDR2 are SEHNR and FQNEAQ (reference sequence). Trimming removed 2 bases from V and 7 bases from J, with 12 bases in between. The CDR3 is made up of 15 amino acids. In nucleotides, the CDR3 is TGTGCCAGCAGCTTACGGGGGGGCGAGAATTCACCCCTCCACTTT. This sequence encodes CASSLRGGENSPLHF.

The chain uses TRBV9 and TRBJ2-7; 7 bases are a match to TRBD2. Germline V gene data show CDR1 as SGDLS and CDR2 as YYNGEE. The CDR3 length is 16 residues. The V segment lost 4 bases and the J segment 0 bases; nucleotides outside the gene matches: 10. CDR3 nucleotide sequence: TGTGCCAGCAGCTATCCTTACGGGGGGAGCTCCTACGAGCAGTACTTC. It encodes CASSYPYGGSSYEQYF.

The chain employs TRBV19 and TRBJ2-7; D is possibly TRBD2 (5 bases). Trimming took off 5 bases at V and 2 bases at J, with 22 bases between the two ends. From germline, CDR1 is LNHDA and CDR2 SQIVND (reference sequence). This CDR3 spans 17 amino acids. The CDR3 DNA is TGTGCCAGTAGTCTCGGCCGGAGGAGCCTCGGCGCCTACGAGCAGTACTTC. As protein: CASSLGRRSLGAYEQYF.

This rearrangement joins TRBV19 to TRBJ1-2; D not resolved. The germline V and J ends were trimmed by 0 bases and 7 bases, with 9 bases remaining between them. The CDR3 is 13 amino acids. From germline, CDR1 is LNHDA and CDR2 SQIVND (reference sequence). The CDR3 loop is CASSIDWRSGYTF. As DNA, the CDR3 is TGTGCCAGTAGTATAGATTGGAGGTCTGGCTACACCTTC.

This sequence joins TRBV6-1 and TRBJ2-1; TRBD2 might be the D (6 bases). CDR1 is MNHNS, CDR2 SASEGT, per germline. V dropped 3 bases and J dropped 7 bases, with 19 bases sitting between them. CDR3 length equals 16 residues. Here the CDR3 DNA reads TGTGCCAGCAGTGATTTGTGGACGGGGGATACAAATGAGCAGTTCTTC. It is translated as CASSDLWTGDTNEQFF.

V usage is TRBV27 and J usage is TRBJ2-1; the D is unclear. Trimming cost V 7 bases and J 4 bases, with 5 bases left between them. This CDR3 region has 11 residues. Germline V CDR1 and CDR2: MNHEY, SMNVEV (reference sequence). The CDR3 coding sequence is TGTGCCAGCAACGCGTACAATGAGCAGTTCTTC. It codes for CASNAYNEQFF.